The T cell receptor beta chain described here comes from a study of blood T cell repertoires in COVID-19. Source study methods: Amplifying reference gene primers gave estimates of nucleated cell counts. Sequencing was performed with immunoSEQ multiplex PCR; in TCRdb, only in-frame clones are kept and a portion is missing. Clonal size and the V and J genes are those of that table, whereas D and trimming came from the DNA. The sample has around 130,000 clones; 84% are singletons. There are 14 residues in the CDR3. V was clipped by 5 bases and J by 6 bases, with 14 bases between them. Germline V gene data show CDR1 as SEHNR and CDR2 as FQNEAQ (reference sequence).

The clonotype was recovered from a woman aged 60-70 years with acute or convalescent COVID-19. The sequenced material came from peripheral blood. The chain combines TRBV7-9 with TRBJ1-5, with D hard to call. The CDR3 coding sequence is TGTGCCAGCAGCCCCGATAACTTCGGTCAGCCCCAGCATTTT. It is translated as CASSPDNFGQPQHF.